The entry that follows covers one TCR beta chain sequence. Its antigen is still unknown. Within one base of it there is no much larger clone, and no base qualities were kept. The CDR3 runs 13 residues from the cysteine to the phenylalanine. Only the CDR3 portion is preserved as DNA: 39 bases, with reading frame beginning at the first base. CDR1 is given as MDHEN and CDR2 as SYDVKM, both from the germline V gene. After removal of 6 bases from V and 1 base from J, the junction retains 3 bases not matched to a gene. These data originate in a study of cytomegalovirus exposure and HLA in healthy donors listed by TCRdb under 2017. Broadly, across the study: An earlier analysis of approximately 640 of the donors reported 250 to 350 Gb of sequence data and 117 million unique TCR beta sequences from 190 million or so T cells. Every discovery cohort repertoire had been produced on one sequencing platform. Because of strong linkage in the cohort, five DR-DQ haplotypes were treated as single units for association and clustering. Both class I and class II loci were covered by HLA typing, at four-digit resolution. An earlier analysis of several hundred of the donors used high-throughput TCR beta sequencing to judge whether each TCR beta V gene segment behaved as functional or pseudogenic. Of the 350 to 450 genotyped donors, approximately 83% fell in the genetic ancestry cluster associated with self-reported Caucasian donors. Donor age, sex, ethnicity and CMV serostatus were compiled together with the repertoire data. The T cell repertoires of under 700 subjects were profiled by immunosequencing and related to cytomegalovirus serostatus. A later analysis re-analyzed previously published TCR beta repertoires from roughly 690 donors and added high-resolution HLA genotyping to study TCR occurrence patterns. The aim of the study was to test whether cataloging public T cell receptors could identify signatures of past pathogen exposure. Across 398 genotyped donors of the cohort, an average of roughly 200,000 unique TCR beta nucleotide sequences per donor were sequenced, and roughly 20% of those sequences were non-productive. About 310 gigabases of sequencing data and approximately 80 million unique TCR sequences were included in an early release covering roughly 700 HLA-typed donors. A later genetic analysis took genome-wide SNP genotypes for about three fifths of the roughly 700 donors and used that subset as a discovery cohort. Rather than drawing on any new phenotypic data, the later analysis identified candidate immune exposures from TCR beta sequences and the way those sequences occurred across donors. High-throughput TCR immunosequencing, statistical association of individual TCRs with disease status, and machine learning were combined to predict cytomegalovirus infection status. Typing coverage differed by locus: A, B, C, DRB1 and DQB1 were typed in roughly 620-630 donors, DQA1 in 522, DPA1 in around 610, and DPB1 in 450 to 490. Along with the roughly 670-subject first cohort, a separate validation cohort of some 130 different subjects was used.

The cohort was made up of 500 to 850 healthy bone marrow donors. At the time of sampling, every cohort member was nominally healthy, though immune exposures that went unrecorded were likely present. The donor was CMV seronegative and was included in the group of several hundred seronegative cohort members. Every donor gave a peripheral blood sample, and the peripheral blood mononuclear cells from that sample were used for TCR beta sequencing. The Qiagen DNeasy Blood Extraction Kit was used to extract genomic DNA from the blood cell samples. Results and caveats for the whole study, not just this receptor: Compared with the 666-donor mean, donors in an Asian-associated ancestry cluster had fewer N-insertions in productive TCRs, according to a later genetic analysis. A later analysis found that HLA-associated TCR beta chains were more clonally expanded and had lower generation probabilities than equally common non-associated chains. Only TCR beta chains were sequenced in this cohort, and the absence of alpha or paired-chain data limited detectable features. In a later genetic analysis, a missense DCLRE1C variant was associated with V-gene and J-gene trimming of TCR beta chains, and the association was replicated in an independent cohort. The only immune exposure information available for the cohort was CMV serostatus. Across donors, most TCR sequences were observed very rarely, whereas some public TCRs were present in many individuals. A further reported finding was that TCR beta sequences accurately predicted the HLA-A and HLA-B alleles for most subjects in the first cohort. Linkage disequilibrium might explain the correlated functional status among segregating V segments, but an unknown experimental factor could not be ruled out. In an earlier analysis of some 540 of the donors, most TCR beta V segments appeared in productive rearrangements about 87% or about 30% of the time, broadly matching IMGT annotations. Some IMGT-functional V segments, including TRBV6-2 and TRBV6-3, could not be distinguished by the 87-base-pair reads and were therefore excluded. Presence/absence analyses assumed roughly uniform sequencing depth across donors, an assumption that may not hold. At a false discovery rate of 0.05, a later analysis linked 15,000 to 20,000 TCR beta sequences to specific HLA alleles. Because some donors lacked HLA typing at each locus, the association tests relied only on the typed subset. The sequencing pipeline was judged likely to have produced a cluster of highly shared sequence variants as a technical artifact. In a later analysis, the rate of TCR association differed among HLA loci, with DRB1 alleles having the most associated TCRs and HLA-C alleles having the fewest. In vitro tests confirmed that three of the cytomegalovirus-associated TCR beta chains recognize cytomegalovirus antigens. Most CMV-associated TCR beta chains appeared to be HLA-restricted in a later analysis, and the HLA associations seemed to be driven largely by CMV exposure. When HLA alleles, especially DR and DQ, strongly co-occurred, attributing TCR associations to individual alleles was difficult. According to the authors, the approach could potentially be generalized to other disease states and immunological phenotypes. Several of the top co-occurrence clusters appeared to be linked to parvovirus B19, influenza, CMV and Epstein-Barr virus, according to a later analysis. In both the original and validation cohorts, the classifier was reported to diagnose cytomegalovirus status with high specificity and sensitivity. About 15 rarely observed V segments, including chromosome 9 orphons, were excluded from the earlier analysis of several hundred of the donors because counts were too low. The study gave a list of some 150 TCR beta chains associated with cytomegalovirus.

The library relied on the immunoSEQ multiplex PCR assay. For the multiplex PCR, a mixture combining 60 forward primers for TCR Vbeta segments and 13 reverse primers for TCR Jbeta segments was used. The CDR3 region of rearranged TCR beta genes was amplified from genomic DNA by a multiplex PCR assay. The Illumina HiSeq System was used to sequence the amplified TCR beta libraries as 87-base-pair reads. Processing in the source paper ran as follows. Across the 640 or so repertoires, a later analysis counted around 80 million unique TCR beta chains, roughly 11 million of which were shared by at least two donors. A nearest-neighbor algorithm error-corrected the raw reads and collapsed the reads into unique sequences, merging closely related sequences to remove PCR and sequencing errors. V, D and J gene segments were assigned by aligning CDR3 sequences to IMGT reference sequences. For a sequence to be retained, a match of at least six nucleotides to both a V gene segment and a J gene segment was required. A rearrangement was called productive if the CDR3 had no stop codons and remained in frame with V and J, and every other rearrangement was called non-productive. CDR3 was defined according to IMGT convention as the region running from the second conserved V-encoded cysteine to the conserved J-encoded phenylalanine. Sequences without an unambiguous match to a single V gene segment were excluded from the earlier analysis of 450 to 650 of the donors. An earlier analysis of a few hundred of the donors called V segments functional above 56.7% productive rearrangements and segregating when the between-donor standard deviation exceeded 5%. A statistical classification framework was built to diagnose cytomegalovirus status from the catalog of TCR beta chain sequences. In a later analysis, V and J genes were assigned by comparing TCR nucleotide sequences against IMGT/GENE-DB human TR gene sequences. In a later analysis, CDR3 sequences and most-parsimonious VDJ recombination scenarios were assigned using the TCRdist pipeline. In a later analysis, each TCR beta chain was defined by its CDR3 amino acid sequence together with its V-gene family, and reads without a unique V-gene family were excluded. As a way to deal with suspected cross-contamination and a sequencing artifact, a later analysis dropped 450 to 700 nucleotide sequences that were highly shared and had low generation probability. In a later analysis, a clonal expansion index for each public chain was calculated from normalized within-repertoire ranks of inferred template counts. Generation probabilities in a later analysis came from a VDJ recombination model fitted to out-of-frame rearrangements, and those results were checked against IGoR. In a later analysis, TCR-TCR, TCR-HLA and TCR-CMV co-occurrence was scored with hypergeometric tests, and a repertoire-size bias correction was applied to TCR pairs. A later analysis estimated false discovery rates by permuting HLA or CMV assignments 20 times. In a later analysis, co-occurring TCRs were grouped using DBSCAN, and TCRdist sequence similarity was added for clustering within HLA-allele-positive subsets. Repertoires with fewer than 30,000 or more than 120,000 public chains, plus five repertoires with anomalous nucleotide sharing, were excluded from co-occurrence clustering. TCRdb holds this immuneACCESS table with in-frame rearrangements only. Some clones are missing; in checked studies, unresolved V genes explain under half, and the rest has no known cause. V and J calls and clone size are copied from that table; D and trimming were computed from the DNA. The sample table lists fewer than 200,000 clones, roughly 80% of them with a count of one. Over 4% of the sample comes from the top ten.

Recombination connected TRBV28 to TRBJ2-7; 7 bases in the middle match TRBD1. Material: PBMCs. This TCR came from a male donor in good health and CMV-seronegative. Here the CDR3 is given as CASRGQSSYEQYF. The DNA sequence reads TGTGCCAGCAGGGGACAGAGTTCCTACGAGCAGTACTTC. This CDR3, with the reference TRBV28 and TRBJ2-7 proteins standing in past its ends, gives the full variable domain DVKVTQSSRYLVKRTGEKVFLECVQDMDHENMFWYRQDPGLGLRLIYFSYDVKMKEKGDIPEGYSVSREKKERFSLILESASTNQTSMYLCASRGQSSYEQYFGPGTRLTVT.